This T cell receptor (beta chain) derives from a study of blood T cells in healthy people across ages. A second PCR of roughly 7 to 11 cycles used a sample-barcoded 5' primer and a J-beta primer mix. TCRdb ran MiXCR on the 5' RACE reads and lists one entry per CDR3 protein. This table holds fewer than 650,000 distinct CDR3 sequences, about a quarter found once. J lost 4 bases, V lost 1 base, and 6 bases had no gene match. The CDR3 is made up of 16 amino acids. The germline V gene has CDR1 SGHVS and CDR2 FNYEAQ. These same records also appear under a second study, on T cells of mothers and their children.

The chain has TRBV7-6 and TRBJ2-2; 7 bases line up with TRBD2. The source of this sequence is a boy between 2 and 10 years old in good health. Sequencing input: blood. This CDR3 reads CASSLGEGWSTGELFF. The DNA of the CDR3 is TGTGCCAGCAGCTTAGGGGAGGGGTGGAGCACCGGGGAGCTGTTTTTT.